This T cell receptor beta chain was captured in a study of control samples from healthy donors and cancer patients. Germline V CDR1 and CDR2: SGHAT, FQNNGV. The V end lost 5 bases, the J end lost 6 bases, and 17 bases lay between the germline ends. The CDR3 runs to 14 residues. The protocol was immunoSEQ multiplex PCR, while the TCRdb copy is restricted to in-frame clones and leaves out a portion. In the table there are 150,000 to 200,000 clones, 92% of which are singletons. The clonotype was recovered from a woman in her twenties or thirties in good health. Sequenced input: blood. V gene TRBV11-2 combines with J gene TRBJ2-7; no clear D gene. The CDR3 here is CASSILGPASEQYF. The CDR3 region has the DNA TGTGCCAGCAGCATTCTAGGGCCCGCTAGCGAGCAGTACTTC.